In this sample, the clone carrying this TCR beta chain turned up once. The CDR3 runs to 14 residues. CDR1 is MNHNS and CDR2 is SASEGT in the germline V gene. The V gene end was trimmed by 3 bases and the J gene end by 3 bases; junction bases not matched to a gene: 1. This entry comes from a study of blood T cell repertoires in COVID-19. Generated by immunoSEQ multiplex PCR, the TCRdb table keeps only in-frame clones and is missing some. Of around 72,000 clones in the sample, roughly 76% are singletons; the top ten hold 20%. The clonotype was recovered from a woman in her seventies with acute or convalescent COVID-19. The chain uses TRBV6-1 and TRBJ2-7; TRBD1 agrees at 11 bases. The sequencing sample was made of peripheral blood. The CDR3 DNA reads TGTGCCAGCAGTGAGGGACAGGGGGTCTACGAGCAGTACTTC. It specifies CASSEGQGVYEQYF.